This T cell receptor beta chain was sequenced for a study of sequential checkpoint blockade in melanoma (dated 2019 in TCRdb). Background for the entire study: Patients were assigned by 1:1 randomization to either first-line nivolumab followed by ipilimumab (arm A) or ipilimumab followed by nivolumab (arm B). Maintenance nivolumab was given following each of the two trial sequences.

This clone has more than one count but fewer than ten. Its antigen target is currently unknown. No base qualities exist here, and no much larger clone lies one base off it. The intended sense of this specimen's treatment or condition label: randomized to nivolumab then ipilimumab (arm A) or the reverse (arm B). No trial patient had received prior DNA-damaging chemotherapy. On a FACS Aria II flow cytometer, live CD3+CD8+ cells that were negative for CD19 and CD56 were sorted from thawed PBMCs. Samples were obtained from patients with melanoma enrolled in CheckMate 064, a randomized, open-label phase II trial of sequential checkpoint blockade. Peripheral blood mononuclear cells were obtained through leukapheresis, purified using Ficoll-Paque, and frozen in human serum containing roughly 10% DMSO. Immediately after sorting, the purity of sorted blood CD3+CD8+ cells was verified to be >95%, after which DNA was extracted.

Broad study findings and their caveats: The model for predicting response that combines TCR metrics with mutation burden needs to be validated in larger, independent patient cohorts.

There are 13 amino acids in the CDR3, from cysteine to phenylalanine inclusive. Only the CDR3 DNA stays, 39 bases, in frame from base 1. CDR1 and CDR2, looked up from the germline V gene (reference sequence), are SEHNR and FQNEAQ. Trimming leaves V shorter by 5 bases and J shorter by 5 bases, with the junction holding 2 bases beyond the gene matches. The immunoSEQ Assay was used to immunosequence TCRbeta CDR3 regions from genomic DNA. Prior to high-throughput sequencing, genomic DNA was amplified by bias-controlled multiplex PCR. As for the original processing: To quantify the absolute abundance of each unique TCRbeta CDR3 region, the sequences were collapsed and filtered. Clonality, defined as 1 minus Pielou's evenness, was calculated using productive rearrangements only. A previously published method was used to identify clones with significantly greater frequencies in on-treatment samples than in baseline samples. TCRdb re-hosts the immuneACCESS table, in-frame sequences only. Its copies lack some clones; in the studies checked, an unresolved V gene accounts for under half of them, and the cause for the rest is not known. V and J calls and clone size are given by that table; D and trimming were obtained from the DNA. The sample contains under 40,000 clones, about 88% of them found a single time. Roughly 12% of the sample is taken by the ten largest.

The rearrangement combines TRBV7-9 with TRBJ2-4, and 8 junction bases match TRBD2. This specimen was CD8+ T cells sorted from blood (inferred from file names), taken from a patient given nivolumab and ipilimumab in sequence. This TCR came from a human donor with melanoma. The base sequence is TGTGCCAGCAGCAAACTAGCGGAAAACATTCAGTACTTC. Translated, this gives CASSKLAENIQYF.